The present entry profiles one T cell receptor (beta chain) with its context. No antigen is known for it. Data came from immunoSEQ multiplex PCR; TCRdb stores just in-frame clones and leaves some out. The sample consists of more than 100,000 clones, roughly 91% of them appearing once. Second doses that came at about 4 or about 12 weeks were put together. The germline V and J ends were trimmed by 6 bases and 0 bases, with 9 bases remaining between them. The germline V gene has CDR1 SNHLY and CDR2 FYNNEI. This CDR3 has 13 residues. The data were obtained in a study of T cell responses to AZD1222 COVID-19 vaccine. General study points: Reportedly, close to half of spike-specific TCRs are directed against unmutated variant regions. Following two doses of AZD1222, Spike-specific TCR breadth and depth rose.

This specimen was peripheral blood, taken 28 days after the second AZD1222 dose. The TCR was taken from an adult who received the AZD1222 COVID-19 vaccine. The chain employs TRBV2 and TRBJ2-7; a weak D match, TRBD1 (6 bases). The chain's CDR3 is CASRVQGSYEQYF. CDR3 nucleotide sequence: TGTGCCAGCAGAGTACAGGGCTCCTACGAGCAGTACTTC.